Listed below are T cell receptor beta chains from one sample, sequenced in a study of beta chain features in type 1 diabetes. Produced via immunoSEQ multiplex PCR; TCRdb's table is partial and in-frame only. The sample yields under 800,000 clones, about 16% seen once. The source material was naive CD4+ T cells from blood. Source of these receptors: a man between 18 and 35 years old in good health. The CDR3 runs from the conserved cysteine through the conserved F or W.

TRBJ2-3,TRBV7-2,CASSSAGTSTDTQYF
TRBJ2-7,TRBV7-9,CASSLEAGGPYEQYF
TRBJ2-5,TRBV7-2,CASSSGQGAKTQYF
TRBJ2-3,TRBV29-1,CSVGGSWDRGSDTQYF
TRBJ2-7,TRBV7-7,CASSLKEGPYEQYF
TRBJ1-4,TRBV2,CASSADRNEKLFF
TRBJ2-4,TRBV7-9,CASSLAQGAKNIQYF
TRBJ2-1,TRBV30,CAWSVGASQFF
TRBJ2-3,TRBV7-9,CASSIRTGSTDTQYF
TRBJ2-4,TRBV9,CASSRYSGGPTENIQYF
TRBJ1-1,TRBV28,CATQGHTEAFF
TRBJ2-7,TRBV7-6,CASSPDEGNEQYF
TRBJ2-1,TRBV10-3,CATSGKEQAEQFF
TRBJ2-7,TRBV27,CASSLFGSGRSHSYEQYF
TRBJ1-2,TRBV28,CASSFNRWDRGHGYTF